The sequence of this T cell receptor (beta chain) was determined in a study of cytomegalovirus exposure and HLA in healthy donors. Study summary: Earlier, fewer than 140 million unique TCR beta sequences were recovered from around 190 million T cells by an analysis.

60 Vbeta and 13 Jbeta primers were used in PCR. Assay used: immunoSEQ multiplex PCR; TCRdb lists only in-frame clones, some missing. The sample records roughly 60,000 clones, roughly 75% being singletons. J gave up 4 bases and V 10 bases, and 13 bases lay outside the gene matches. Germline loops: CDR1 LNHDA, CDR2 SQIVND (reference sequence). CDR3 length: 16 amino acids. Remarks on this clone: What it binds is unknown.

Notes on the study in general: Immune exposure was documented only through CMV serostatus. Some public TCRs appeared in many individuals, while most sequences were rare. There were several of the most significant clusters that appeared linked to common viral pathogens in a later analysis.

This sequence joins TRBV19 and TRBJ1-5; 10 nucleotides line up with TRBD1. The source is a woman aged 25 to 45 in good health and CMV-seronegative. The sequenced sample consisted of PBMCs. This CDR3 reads CATKRPGQGINQPQHF. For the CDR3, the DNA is TGTGCCACTAAACGCCCGGGACAGGGGATTAATCAGCCCCAGCATTTT. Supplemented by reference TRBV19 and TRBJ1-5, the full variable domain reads DGGITQSPKYLFRKEGQNVTLSCEQNLNHDAMYWYRQDPGQGLRLIYYSQIVNDFQKGDIAEGYSVSREKKESFPLTVTSAQKNPTAFYLCATKRPGQGINQPQHFGDGTRLSIL.